This T cell receptor beta chain comes out of a study of CD4+ T cells in melanoma. Study findings and constraints: Diverse differentiation states were reported for melanoma neoantigen-specific CD4+ T cells.

CDR3 length: 16 amino acids. The germline CDR1 and CDR2 sequences are SGHTA and FQGNSA. The V gene lost 5 bases and the J gene lost 0 bases, with 15 bases spanning the gap. Note on this clone: What it binds is unknown.

Data came from immunoSEQ multiplex PCR; TCRdb stores just in-frame clones and leaves some out. The data contain approximately 110,000 clones, over 80% of them seen just once; the ten biggest clones take up about 3.3%. The TCR comes from a human donor with melanoma. Source material: peripheral blood. The chain has TRBV7-2 and TRBJ2-3, with D possibly matching TRBD2 (6 bases). This chain's CDR3 is CASSTQVLASTDTQYF. In nucleotides, the CDR3 is TGTGCCAGCAGCACCCAGGTCCTAGCGAGCACAGATACGCAGTATTTT.